The 9 T cell receptor beta chains reported below all come from one sample, sequenced in a study of cytomegalovirus exposure and HLA in healthy donors. Measured with immunoSEQ multiplex PCR; TCRdb has only the in-frame clones, and not every one. This table has 120,000 to 150,000 clones, roughly 86% appearing once. The sample consisted of PBMCs. Every receptor here comes from a woman aged 25 to 39 in good health and CMV-seronegative.

This clone was seen just once. The genes are TRBV9 and TRBJ1-6, with D maybe TRBD1 (5 bases). Trimming stripped 3 bases from V and 10 bases from J, with 14 bases between. Germline V gene lookup returns CDR1 SGDLS and CDR2 YYNGEE. The CDR3 consists of 14 residues. This CDR3 reads CASSAGGSGSPLHF. CDR3 in DNA: TGTGCCAGCAGCGCGGGGGGGTCCGGGTCACCCCTCCACTTT.

This chain joins TRBV6-5 and TRBJ2-7; 10 nucleotides agree with TRBD1. CDR1 is MNHEY, CDR2 SVGAGI, per germline. The V segment lost 2 bases and the J segment 6 bases; nucleotides outside the gene matches: 1. The CDR3 totals 13 residues. CDR3 region: CASSYGTGVEQYF. The CDR3 DNA reads TGTGCCAGCAGTTACGGGACAGGGGTCGAGCAGTACTTC.

V and J are TRBV6-5 and TRBJ1-4, with D unresolved. Germline V CDR1 and CDR2: MNHEY, SVGAGI. The V gene lost 2 bases and the J gene lost 7 bases, with 11 bases spanning the gap. The CDR3 runs to 14 residues. The CDR3 loop reads CASSYSGAGEKLFF. The CDR3 DNA reads TGTGCCAGCAGTTACAGCGGAGCAGGTGAAAAACTGTTTTTT.

This clone was recorded once. This chain joins TRBV4-2 and TRBJ2-5, with a possible D match to TRBD2 (6 bases). Germline loops: CDR1 LGHNA, CDR2 YNFKEQ. The CDR3 spans 15 residues. The V end lost 4 bases, the J end lost 4 bases, and 16 bases lay between the germline ends. The DNA of the CDR3 is TGTGCCAGCAGCCGAGGAGGGGCGGAGGGAGAGACCCAGTACTTC. Translating it yields CASSRGGAEGETQYF.

V usage is TRBV7-2 and J usage is TRBJ2-7, with D unclear. The CDR3 totals 15 residues. CDR1 is SGHTA and CDR2 is FQGNSA in the germline V gene. Trimming removed 0 bases at V and 5 bases at J, with 14 bases between. CDR3 sequence: CASSLAVTAGNEQYF. The CDR3 DNA is TGTGCCAGCAGCTTAGCGGTCACAGCAGGTAACGAGCAGTACTTC.

The rearrangement uses TRBV5-5 and TRBJ2-7, with TRBD1 matching 10 bases. The CDR3 has 14 amino acids. Germline V lookup: CDR1 SGHKS, CDR2 YYEKEE (reference sequence). J was trimmed by 5 bases and V by 4 bases; bases with no gene match: 6. CDR3 DNA sequence: TGTGCCAGCAGCCCAAGAGGACAGGGGGACGAGCAGTACTTC. Amino acid sequence: CASSPRGQGDEQYF.

This clone was counted once. The gene calls are TRBV28 and TRBJ1-5; 7 nucleotides line up with TRBD1. CDR1 and CDR2 (germline): MDHEN, SYDVKM. There are 16 residues in the CDR3. The ends lost 6 bases at V and 6 bases at J; junction bases unmatched: 14. CDR3 sequence: CASRYHRGNYVQPQHF. The DNA of the CDR3 is TGTGCCAGCAGGTATCACAGGGGCAACTATGTTCAGCCCCAGCATTTT. Supplemented by reference TRBV28 and TRBJ1-5, the full variable domain reads DVKVTQSSRYLVKRTGEKVFLECVQDMDHENMFWYRQDPGLGLRLIYFSYDVKMKEKGDIPEGYSVSREKKERFSLILESASTNQTSMYLCASRYHRGNYVQPQHFGDGTRLSIL.

The chain employs TRBV2 and TRBJ1-1; 8 bases map to TRBD1. Germline V gives CDR1 SNHLY, CDR2 FYNNEI. V lost 3 bases, J lost 0 bases, and 3 bases stayed unmatched. The CDR3 contains 15 residues. In DNA form, the CDR3 reads TGTGCCAGCAGTGAGCAGGGGGCCATGAACACTGAAGCTTTCTTT. Residues: CASSEQGAMNTEAFF.

The V and J genes are TRBV6-6 and TRBJ2-2, with D uncertain. Trimming pared 6 bases from V and 7 bases from J, leaving 12 bases between. The CDR3 sequence is 13 residues long. The germline V gene encodes CDR1 MNHNY and CDR2 SVGAGI (reference sequence). The CDR3 DNA reads TGTGCCAGCAGCCCCGTTTCGGTCGGGGAGCTGTTTTTT. Translated, it gives CASSPVSVGELFF.